The 26 T cell receptor beta chains listed next were all sequenced from one sample in a study of blood T cell repertoires in COVID-19. Repertoires were generated with immunoSEQ multiplex PCR, while TCRdb's copy carries only in-frame clones and drops some. The profile shows approximately 100,000 clones, around four fifths of them singletons. The sequenced material came from peripheral blood. Receptors were obtained from a man aged 55 to 70 with acute or convalescent COVID-19.

This chain links TRBV24-1 with TRBJ1-2; a weak D match, TRBD1 (5 bases). The CDR3 spans 15 residues. V shed 2 bases and J shed 0 bases, with 9 bases lying between them. The V gene's germline CDR1 is KGHDR and CDR2 SFDVKD. The CDR3 DNA sequence: TGTGCCACCAGTGATTCGACGGGGGCTAACTATGGCTACACCTTC. The encoded protein is CATSDSTGANYGYTF.

The chain combines TRBV9 with TRBJ2-7; 8 nucleotides line up with TRBD2. Germline V gene data show CDR1 as SGDLS and CDR2 as YYNGEE. V was pared by 4 bases and J by 8 bases, with 11 bases of the junction left unmatched. The CDR3 loop spans 14 amino acids. The CDR3 loop is CASSPTGGPGQQYF. The CDR3 nucleotides are TGTGCCAGCAGCCCCACGGGAGGGCCGGGCCAGCAGTACTTC.

This sequence joins TRBV10-1 and TRBJ1-4; the D is unclear. The germline V and J ends were trimmed by 3 bases and 3 bases, with 5 bases remaining between them. Germline V gene lookup returns CDR1 WNHNN and CDR2 SYGVQD (reference sequence). This CDR3 contains 13 residues. CDR3: CASSDSSNEKLFF. CDR3 coding DNA: TGCGCCAGCAGTGATAGTTCTAATGAAAAACTGTTTTTT.

The sample holds one count of this clone. The CDR3 nucleotides are TGTGCCAGCAGCGCCAGGGCGGGAGAATTAAATGAGCAGTTCTTC. Amino acids: CASSARAGELNEQFF. V and J are TRBV11-3 and TRBJ2-1, with 7 bases identical to TRBD2. The germline V gene encodes CDR1 SGHNT and CDR2 YENEEA. V lost 5 bases to trimming and J lost 7 bases; unmatched junction nucleotides: 11. The CDR3 is 15 amino acids.

The J gene is TRBJ1-1, the V gene TRBV10-3; 7 bases fit TRBD1. The CDR3 is 13 residues long. V dropped 8 bases and J dropped 1; count of bases not matched to a gene: 4. The germline V gene has CDR1 ENHRY and CDR2 SYGVKD. The CDR3 sequence: CAICGQENTEAFF. The CDR3 DNA reads TGTGCCATCTGTGGACAGGAGAACACTGAAGCTTTCTTT.

The sample holds a few counts of this clone. CDR3 DNA: TGTGCCAGCAGCCAAGATCGAGGTCAGCCCCAGCATTTT. Translating gives CASSQDRGQPQHF. This chain connects TRBV3-1 (or the pseudogene TRBV3-2) to TRBJ1-5; no clear D gene. The CDR3 extends over 13 amino acids. V gave up 0 bases and J gave up 6 bases, with 6 bases separating them. CDR1 and CDR2 from the germline V gene are LGHDT and YNNKEL (reference sequence).

V usage is TRBV5-1 and J usage is TRBJ1-2; possible D gene TRBD1, 5 bases. The CDR3 covers 15 residues. CDR1 SGHRS and CDR2 YFSETQ come from the germline V gene. V was clipped by 0 bases and J by 4 bases, with 13 bases between them. The CDR3 nucleotides are TGCGCCAGCAGCTTGGCCGCCAGGGCCACCTATGGCTACACCTTC. Residues: CASSLAARATYGYTF.

The J gene is TRBJ2-5, the V gene TRBV6-4; maybe TRBD1 (6 bases). Germline assignment: CDR1 MRHNA and CDR2 SNTAGT. This CDR3 has 13 amino acids. V shed 3 bases and J shed 6 bases, with 11 bases lying between them. This CDR3 is CASSEARGQTQYF. In DNA, the CDR3 is TGTGCCAGCAGTGAGGCCAGGGGCCAGACCCAGTACTTC.

This clone has just one count. The genes are TRBV27 and TRBJ1-2, with a weak D call TRBD1 (5 bases). This CDR3 has 14 residues. V was clipped by 2 bases and J by 3 bases, with 10 bases between them. The germline gives CDR1 MNHEY, CDR2 SMNVEV (reference sequence). Here the CDR3 DNA reads TGTGCCAGCAGTTTAATAGGGGCGGACTATGGCTACACCTTC. Its translation: CASSLIGADYGYTF.

The chain employs TRBV4-1 and TRBJ2-1, with 8 bases aligning to TRBD2. This CDR3 is built from 21 residues. Germline trimming cut 5 bases from V and 7 bases from J; bases unmatched to any gene: 28. The germline V gene has CDR1 MGHRA and CDR2 YSYEKL. CDR3 protein: CASSYTYAGAVSGRGRNEQFF. CDR3 sequence (DNA): TGCGCCAGCAGCTACACCTACGCAGGGGCAGTCAGCGGGAGAGGTAGGAATGAGCAGTTCTTC.

This clone was seen more than once but under ten times. The J gene is TRBJ2-2, the V gene TRBV19; 11 bases line up with TRBD2. The germline gives CDR1 LNHDA, CDR2 SQIVND (reference sequence). CDR3 length equals 16 residues. With V trimmed by 4 bases and J by 6 bases, 7 bases remained unmatched. The CDR3 DNA reads TGTGCCAGTAGTAGGGGGACTAGCGGAAACCCCGGGGAGCTGTTTTTT. Translating gives CASSRGTSGNPGELFF.

This rearrangement joins TRBV19 to TRBJ2-5; possible D gene TRBD1, 5 bases. The germline V and J ends were trimmed by 5 bases and 4 bases, with 11 bases remaining between them. CDR3 length: 13 residues. Germline V gene sequence: CDR1 LNHDA, CDR2 SQIVND (reference sequence). The CDR3 coding sequence is TGTGCCAGTAGTGGGGCTTCCCCAGAGACCCAGTACTTC. Translation gives CASSGASPETQYF.

The chain is built from TRBV5-1 and TRBJ1-3, with 7 bases identical to TRBD1. The CDR3 extends over 18 amino acids. Germline-derived CDR1 and CDR2 are SGHRS and YFSETQ. The V and J ends lost 3 bases and 0 bases, in that order; junction bases with no gene match: 12. The CDR3 sequence: CASSWGQPGTGSGNTIYF. The CDR3 DNA is TGCGCCAGCAGCTGGGGACAGCCCGGTACTGGCTCTGGAAACACCATATATTTT.

CDR3 protein: CASSSDRGLTGELFF. The DNA for the CDR3 is TGCGCCAGCAGTTCCGACAGGGGGCTCACCGGGGAGCTGTTTTTT. V usage is TRBV5-1 and J usage is TRBJ2-2, with 10 bases matching TRBD1. The CDR3 runs to 15 residues. Germline V gene data show CDR1 as SGHRS and CDR2 as YFSETQ. The trim removed 5 bases at V and 4 bases at J, leaving 5 bases unmatched.

The chain is built from TRBV5-1 and TRBJ1-4; a possible D gene is TRBD1 (6 bases). The CDR3 is 16 amino acids. V shed 7 bases and J shed 0 bases, with 16 bases lying between them. Germline lookup yields CDR1 SGHRS and CDR2 YFSETQ. The CDR3 sequence: CASCRDTYATNEKLFF. DNA of the CDR3: TGCGCCAGCTGCCGGGACACGTATGCAACTAATGAAAAACTGTTTTTT.

This chain uses TRBV6-5 with TRBJ2-3, with 7 bases matching TRBD2. This CDR3 spans 16 amino acids. Germline V gene sequence: CDR1 MNHEY, CDR2 SVGAGI. The junction had 4 bases not matched to a gene; V was cut back by 0 bases and J by 1 base. CDR3 bases: TGTGCCAGCAGTTACTCTAGCGGGCGGGGCACAGATACGCAGTATTTT. Translated, it gives CASSYSSGRGTDTQYF.

The chain uses TRBV20-1 and TRBJ2-3, with TRBD2 identical over 9 bases. The CDR3 is made up of 15 amino acids. V dropped 3 bases and J dropped 6; count of bases not matched to a gene: 10. Germline assignment: CDR1 DFQATT and CDR2 SNEGSKA (reference sequence). CDR3: CSASSLAGLLDTQYF. Written as DNA, the CDR3 is TGCAGTGCTAGTAGCCTAGCGGGACTGTTGGATACGCAGTATTTT.

V gene TRBV10-1 combines with J gene TRBJ2-2, with 7 bases that match TRBD1. Germline trimming cut 2 bases from V and 0 bases from J; bases unmatched to any gene: 0. Germline values: CDR1 WNHNN, CDR2 SYGVQD (reference sequence). The length of the CDR3 is 15 residues. CDR3 residues: CASSEGQANTGELFF. The CDR3 DNA follows: TGCGCCAGCAGTGAGGGACAGGCGAACACCGGGGAGCTGTTTTTT.

This chain uses TRBV24-1 with TRBJ1-2; D is possibly TRBD1 (6 bases). The germline V gene has CDR1 KGHDR and CDR2 SFDVKD. This CDR3 has 14 amino acids. Between the trimmed V and J ends, which lost 2 bases and 8 bases, there was a span of 14 bases. CDR3 sequence (DNA): TGTGCCACCAGTGATTACAGGGTTCGTGGGGGCTACACCTTC. Protein sequence: CATSDYRVRGGYTF.

This chain uses TRBV5-1 with TRBJ2-1, with TRBD1 as a possible D gene (5 bases). The CDR3 runs 14 residues. Germline CDR1 is SGHRS and CDR2 is YFSETQ. Trimming removed 0 bases at V and 9 bases at J, with 13 bases between. The CDR3 is CASSLAGQGAEQFF. DNA for the CDR3: TGCGCCAGCAGCTTGGCCGGGCAGGGTGCTGAGCAGTTCTTC.

Only a few counts were recorded for this clone. The V gene is TRBV19, the J gene TRBJ2-3; 11 bases map to TRBD2. In germline, CDR1 is LNHDA, CDR2 SQIVND (reference sequence). V shed 5 bases, J shed 3 bases, and the junction held 7 bases outside the gene matches. The CDR3 length is 16 residues. The CDR3 sequence: CASSPRLAGLTDTQYF. CDR3 in DNA: TGTGCCAGTAGTCCCAGACTAGCGGGATTAACAGATACGCAGTATTTT.

The J gene is TRBJ2-1, the V gene TRBV29-1; 16 nucleotides line up with TRBD2. This CDR3 has 14 residues. V lost 7 bases and J lost 7; bases outside the gene matches: 4. Germline CDR1 reads SQVTM; CDR2 reads ANQGSEA. The CDR3 nucleotides are TGCAGCGGGGGACTAGCGGGAGGGAAAAATGAGCAGTTCTTC. Translation gives CSGGLAGGKNEQFF.

This clone is a singleton in its sample. The chain joins TRBV6-5 to TRBJ2-3; D may be TRBD2 (5 bases). CDR3 length: 14 residues. Germline-derived CDR1 and CDR2 are MNHEY and SVGAGI. Trimming stripped 3 bases from V and 0 bases from J, with 7 bases between. The CDR3 sequence: CASSYSDSTDTQYF. CDR3 nucleotides: TGTGCCAGCAGTTATAGCGATAGCACAGATACGCAGTATTTT.

This chain joins TRBV10-1 and TRBJ2-1; 9 bases are shared with TRBD1. V was pared by 6 bases and J by 1 base, with 7 bases of the junction left unmatched. Germline CDR1 WNHNN, CDR2 SYGVQD (reference sequence). CDR3 size: 16 residues. CDR3 DNA sequence: TGCGCCAGCAGCCCTTCGGACAGGGGATCCTACAATGAGCAGTTCTTC. Translation gives CASSPSDRGSYNEQFF.

The genes are TRBV29-1 and TRBJ2-2; D perhaps matches TRBD2 (6 bases). CDR3 size: 15 residues. Germline V gene sequence: CDR1 SQVTM, CDR2 ANQGSEA. The V gene lost 7 bases and the J gene lost 2 bases, with 17 bases spanning the gap. The CDR3 nucleotides are TGCAGCGCCCAATTTCGGAGGGTCAACACCGGGGAGCTGTTTTTT. It specifies CSAQFRRVNTGELFF.

The V gene is TRBV30, the J gene TRBJ1-6, with 7 bases aligning to TRBD1. Losses at the gene ends were 7 bases for V and 6 bases for J; bases not matched to a gene: 9. Germline CDR1 GTSNPN, CDR2 SVGIG (reference sequence). The CDR3 contains 14 residues. CDR3 sequence: CASTPQGPNSPLHF. CDR3 nucleotide sequence: TGTGCCTCCACCCCACAGGGGCCTAATTCACCCCTCCACTTT.